The present entry profiles one T cell receptor (beta chain) with its context. This sample is part of a study of T cell responses to AZD1222 COVID-19 vaccine. TCRdb's copy holds only in-frame clones and misses some; the assay was immunoSEQ multiplex PCR. The table records 110,000 or so clones, over 85% of them present only once. This CDR3 is built from 15 residues. The rearrangement uses TRBV21-1 and TRBJ1-1; the D call of TRBD1 is as the table states it, not checked on the DNA. TRBV21-1 is a pseudogene locus. The material sequenced was peripheral blood, taken on day 0 of MenACWY control vaccination. The receptor's source is an adult in good health. The DNA for the CDR3 is TGTGCCAGCAGCAAAGGACAGGCTATGAACACTGAAGCTTTCTTT. It yields the protein CASSKGQAMNTEAFF.